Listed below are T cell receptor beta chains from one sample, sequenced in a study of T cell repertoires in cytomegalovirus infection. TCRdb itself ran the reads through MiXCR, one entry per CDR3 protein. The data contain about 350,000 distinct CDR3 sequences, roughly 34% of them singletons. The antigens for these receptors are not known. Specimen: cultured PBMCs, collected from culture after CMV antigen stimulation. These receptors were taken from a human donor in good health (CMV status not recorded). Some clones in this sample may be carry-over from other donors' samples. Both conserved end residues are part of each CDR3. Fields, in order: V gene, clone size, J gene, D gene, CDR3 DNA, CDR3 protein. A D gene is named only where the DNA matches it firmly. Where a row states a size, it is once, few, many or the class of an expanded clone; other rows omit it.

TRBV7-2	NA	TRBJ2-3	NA	TGTGCCAGCAGCCCCTTCCTGGCAGATACGCAGTATTTT	CASSPFLADTQYF
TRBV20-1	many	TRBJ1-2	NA	TGCAGTGCTAGGGCACAGGGCTTGAGTGGCTACACCTTC	CSARAQGLSGYTF
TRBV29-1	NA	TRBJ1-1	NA	TGCAGCGTTGCTAAGGGGACGAACACTGAAGCTTTCTTT	CSVAKGTNTEAFF
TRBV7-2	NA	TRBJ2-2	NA	TGTGCCAGCAGCTTAGAATTCGGGGAGCTGTTTTTT	CASSLEFGELFF
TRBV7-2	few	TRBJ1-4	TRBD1	TGTGCCAGCAGTCCCGGGACAGGGAATGAAAAACTGTTTTTT	CASSPGTGNEKLFF
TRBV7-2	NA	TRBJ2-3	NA	TGTGCCAGCAGCTCGAGCGGGTATACGCAGTATTTT	CASSSSGYTQYF
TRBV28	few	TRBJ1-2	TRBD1	TGTGCCAGCAGTTTAGGGACAGTAAAATACTATGGCTACACCTTC	CASSLGTVKYYGYTF
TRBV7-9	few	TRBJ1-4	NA	TGTGCCAGCAGCTTGGGAGCAGACGGTGAAAAACTGTTTTTT	CASSLGADGEKLFF
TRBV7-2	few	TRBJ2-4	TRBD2	TGTGCCAGCAGCTTAGTTTCCAGCGGGAGGCACATTCAGTACTTC	CASSLVSSGRHIQYF
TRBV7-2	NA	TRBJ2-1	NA	TGTGCCAGCAGCTTAGAGCTAGGTGTCAATGAGCAGTTCTTC	CASSLELGVNEQFF
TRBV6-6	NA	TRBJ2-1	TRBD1	TGTGCCAGCAGTTACCGGGACAGGGAGGGCTACAATGAGCAGTTCTTC	CASSYRDREGYNEQFF
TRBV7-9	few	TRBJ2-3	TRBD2	TGTGCCAGCAGCTCGCGACTAGCGGGACGCACAGATACGCAGTATTTT	CASSSRLAGRTDTQYF
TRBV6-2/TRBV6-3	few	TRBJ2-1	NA	TGTGCCAGCAGTTACCCGCCCCCCTATTTTGATGAGCAGTTCTTC	CASSYPPPYFDEQFF
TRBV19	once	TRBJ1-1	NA	TGTGCCAGTACCCCGGGACAATTCAACACTGAAGCTTTCTTT	CASTPGQFNTEAFF
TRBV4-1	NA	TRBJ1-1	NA	TGTGCCAGCAGCCAATTGGACAGTGGCACTGAAGCTTTCTTT	CASSQLDSGTEAFF
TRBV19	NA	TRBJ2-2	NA	TGTGCCAGTTCTATTGGACATCAAACCGGGGAGCTGTTTTTT	CASSIGHQTGELFF
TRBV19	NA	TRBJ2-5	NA	TGTGCCAGTAGTATAATATTGGGGGGAGAGACCCAGTACTTC	CASSIILGGETQYF
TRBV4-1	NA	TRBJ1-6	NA	TGCGCCAGCAGCCAAGAAGGTGTGCGCCTACACAGCTCCTATAATTCACCCCTCCACTTT	CASSQEGVRLHSSYNSPLHF
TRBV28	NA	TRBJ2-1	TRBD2	TGTGCCAGCAGTTTAGGGTCCGCGGGAGGGCCTCATGAGCAGTTCTTC	CASSLGSAGGPHEQFF
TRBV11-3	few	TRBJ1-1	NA	TGTGCCAGCAGCTTAGGCGGGGGAAATCAAGCTTTCTTT	CASSLGGGNQAFF
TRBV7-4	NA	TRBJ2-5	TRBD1	TGTGCCAGCAGCTCACAGACAGGGTTGGATGGAGAGACCCAGTACTTC	CASSSQTGLDGETQYF
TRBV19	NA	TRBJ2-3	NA	TGTGCCAGTAGGCAGGGTGGATCGGATACGCAGTATTTT	CASRQGGSDTQYF
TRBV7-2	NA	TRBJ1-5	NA	TGTGCCAGCAGCTTAGTGGCAGGGGTGAATCAGCCCCAGCATTTT	CASSLVAGVNQPQHF
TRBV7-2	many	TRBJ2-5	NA	TGTGCCAGCAGCTTAGTAGAATACCAAGAGACCCAGTACTTC	CASSLVEYQETQYF
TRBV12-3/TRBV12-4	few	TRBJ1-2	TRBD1	TGTGCCAGCAGTTTGACAGGGACGGCGAGCAAAACATATGGCTACACCTTC	CASSLTGTASKTYGYTF
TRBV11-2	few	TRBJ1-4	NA	TGTGCCAGCAGCTTCCCGGGGGCTTCAACTAATGAAAAACTGTTTTTT	CASSFPGASTNEKLFF
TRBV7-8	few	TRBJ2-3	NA	TGTGCCAGCAGCCGCCTGCGTTTAGCGGATAACACAGATACGCAGTATTTT	CASSRLRLADNTDTQYF
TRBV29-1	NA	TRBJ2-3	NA	TGCAGCGTTGATATCACAGATACGCAGTATTTT	CSVDITDTQYF
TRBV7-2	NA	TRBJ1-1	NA	TGTGCCAGCAGCTTAACAGGCAGAGCGATCACTGAAGCTTTCTTT	CASSLTGRAITEAFF
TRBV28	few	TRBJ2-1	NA	TGTGCCAGCAGTTTAATAGTCCTAACCACGTTACCCAATGAGCAGTTCTTC	CASSLIVLTTLPNEQFF
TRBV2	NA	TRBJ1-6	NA	TGTGCCTGCGGGACGGATTATAATTCACCCCTCCACTTT	CACGTDYNSPLHF
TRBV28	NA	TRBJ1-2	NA	TGTGCCAGCAGTTTCCCTACCGGGACACTCTATGGCTACACCTTC	CASSFPTGTLYGYTF
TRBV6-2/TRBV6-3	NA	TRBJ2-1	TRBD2	TGTGCCAGCAAGAATACGTGGGCGGGAGACGGGCCTAGCTCCTACAATGAGCAGTTCTTC	CASKNTWAGDGPSSYNEQFF
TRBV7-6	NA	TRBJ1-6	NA	TGTGCCAGCAGCCCTGGTGCGGGGCGCTCCTATAATTCACCCCTCCACTTT	CASSPGAGRSYNSPLHF
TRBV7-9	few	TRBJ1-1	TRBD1	TGTGCCAGCAGCCCAATGGGGGCGGGACAGGGAGACACTGAAGCTTTCTTT	CASSPMGAGQGDTEAFF
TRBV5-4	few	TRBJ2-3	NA	TGTGCCAGCAGCCTCGGTACCGGGCTTAGCACAGATACGCAGTATTTT	CASSLGTGLSTDTQYF
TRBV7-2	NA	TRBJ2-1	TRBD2	TGTGCCAGCAGCTTAAAGGCTAGCGGGTCCTACAATGAGCAGTTCTTC	CASSLKASGSYNEQFF
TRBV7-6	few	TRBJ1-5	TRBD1	TGTGCCAGCAGCCAACAGGGGGCAACCGATCAGCCCCAGCATTTT	CASSQQGATDQPQHF
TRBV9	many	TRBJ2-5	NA	TGTGCCAGCAGCGTAGATCCGGGGAGAGGGGAGACCCAGTACTTC	CASSVDPGRGETQYF
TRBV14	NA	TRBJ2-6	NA	TGTGCCAGCAGTCCCCGAGGTTCTGGGGCCAACGTCCTGACTTTC	CASSPRGSGANVLTF
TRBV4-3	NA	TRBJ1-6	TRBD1	TGCGCCAGCAGCCAAGGGACTAAGGGACAGGGGGGTTCACCCCTCCACTTT	CASSQGTKGQGGSPLHF
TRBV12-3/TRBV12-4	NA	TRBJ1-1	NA	TGTGCCAGCAGTTTTAACAGGGAGTCTTCGGAAGCTTTCTTT	CASSFNRESSEAFF
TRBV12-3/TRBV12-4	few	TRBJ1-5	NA	TGTGCCAGCAGTTTCCAGGGGAACATTCGAGGTCAGCCCCAGCATTTT	CASSFQGNIRGQPQHF
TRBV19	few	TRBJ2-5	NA	TGTGCCAGTTCAACTGTGGGTAGCGGCCGAGAGACCCAGTACTTC	CASSTVGSGRETQYF
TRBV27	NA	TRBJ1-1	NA	TGTGCCAGCAGTTTATTTAGAGGGACGGGAACTGAAGCTTTCTTT	CASSLFRGTGTEAFF
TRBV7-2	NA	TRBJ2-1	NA	TGTGCCAGCACCCCTCGTCCGGCCTACAATGAGCAGTTCTTC	CASTPRPAYNEQFF
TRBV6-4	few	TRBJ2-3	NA	TGTGCCAGCAGCCCGACTCTCACAGATACGCAGTATTTT	CASSPTLTDTQYF
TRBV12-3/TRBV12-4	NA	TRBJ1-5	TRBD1	TGTGCCAGCAGTTCAACCGGGACAGGGGGACTTCCCCAGCATTTT	CASSSTGTGGLPQHF
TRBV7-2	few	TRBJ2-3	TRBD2	TGTGCCAGCAGCTTCACCATAGCGGGAGTGGAGAATACGCAGTATTTT	CASSFTIAGVENTQYF
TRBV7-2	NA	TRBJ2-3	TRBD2	TGTGCCAGCAGCTTAGCACCGCCGTTTGGCACTAGCGGGCGGATTCGTACTAGCACAGATACGCAGTATTTT	CASSLAPPFGTSGRIRTSTDTQYF
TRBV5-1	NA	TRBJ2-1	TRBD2	TGCGCCAGCAGCTCGGGACTAGCGGGTACCTCCTACAATGAGCAGTTCTTC	CASSSGLAGTSYNEQFF
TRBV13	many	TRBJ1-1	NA	TGTGCCAGCAGCCGAGGGGGTGAAGCTTTCTTT	CASSRGGEAFF